A selection of T cell receptor beta chains follows, all from one sample in a study of CXCR3-negative and CXCR3-positive naive CD8 T cells. No DNA is given; TCRdb re-called the 5' RACE reads and lists each CDR3 protein once. This sample's clone table lists some 150,000 distinct CDR3 sequences. Sequencing used naive CXCR3+ CD8+ T cells from blood. Source of these receptors: a human donor in good health. Some clones in this sample may be carry-over from other donors' samples. CDR3s include the opening cysteine and the closing phenylalanine or tryptophan.

V gene	J gene	CDR3 protein
TRBV3-1	TRBJ2-6	CASSQLQGQPSGANVLTF
TRBV6-2/TRBV6-3	TRBJ2-7	CASSYTPGGASYEQYF
TRBV29-1	TRBJ2-7	CSVGSRSSYEQYF
TRBV6-5	TRBJ2-5	CASSHGQRLIQETQYF
TRBV12-3/TRBV12-4	TRBJ2-4	CASSRPGVSLQYF
TRBV10-3	TRBJ2-7	CATGTPHSYEQYF
TRBV20-1	TRBJ1-5	CSARDGQGDQPQHF
TRBV28	TRBJ2-7	CASSLFAGPYEQYF
TRBV20-1	TRBJ1-5	CSADTGDNQPQHF
TRBV29-1	TRBJ2-1	CSVEPATPYNEQFF
TRBV12-3/TRBV12-4	TRBJ1-6	CASTSMHSPLHF
TRBV27	TRBJ2-7	CASSLDLGYEQYF
TRBV25-1	TRBJ2-1	CASSDLVEQFF
TRBV6-2/TRBV6-3	TRBJ2-7	CASTISGGGSYEQYF
TRBV29-1	TRBJ2-2	CSAGTSGNTGELFF
TRBV12-5	TRBJ1-1	CASGFELLDLYMNTEAFF
TRBV5-1	TRBJ2-1	CAGSLLAAAYNEQFF
TRBV7-9	TRBJ1-2	CASSREDANYGYTF
TRBV7-6	TRBJ1-1	CASSLAPGTEAFF
TRBV29-1	TRBJ2-1	CSVKSGTLSYNEQFF
TRBV12-3/TRBV12-4	TRBJ2-5	CASSHNQETQYF
TRBV20-1	TRBJ2-7	CSARESRFEQYF
TRBV27	TRBJ2-4	CASSLNPDARGIQYF
TRBV28	TRBJ2-1	CASSWHSGRSSYNEQFF
TRBV19	TRBJ2-1	CASSGTSGRNDEQFF
TRBV7-2	TRBJ2-5	CASNPSPGQGSETQYF
TRBV29-1	TRBJ1-4	CSGSETNEKLFF
TRBV12-3/TRBV12-4	TRBJ2-5	CASTPGDQETQYF
TRBV20-1	TRBJ2-1	CSARPDVGWFHEQFF
TRBV7-8	TRBJ2-5	CASRNSLGDQETQYF
TRBV5-1	TRBJ1-2	CASSLAGTDLNYGYTF
TRBV6-6	TRBJ2-7	CASSFSSGAYFSYEQYF
TRBV5-1	TRBJ2-1	CASSFKTSGSYNEQFF
TRBV15	TRBJ2-2	CATSRDQSIIQDTGELFF
TRBV13	TRBJ2-1	CASSSGGYSYNEQFF
TRBV7-9	TRBJ1-4	CASSGRYESGEKLFF
TRBV2	TRBJ1-1	CASSGEGQGRTEAFF
TRBV12-3/TRBV12-4	TRBJ2-1	CASSSSSGAGEQFF
TRBV7-9	TRBJ2-1	CAGQPGMHEQFF
TRBV14	TRBJ2-1	CASRPIPRQPLANEQFF
TRBV7-9	TRBJ2-7	CASSKGAGYISYEQYF
TRBV7-9	TRBJ1-6	CASSLYNSPLHF
TRBV19	TRBJ2-3	CASSPRTRDTQYF
TRBV15	TRBJ2-3	CATTDDEDLGDTQYF
TRBV7-9	TRBJ2-7	CASSLSGLAGDEQYF
TRBV28	TRBJ2-1	CASSSPRLVNEQFF
TRBV7-7	TRBJ2-3	CASSPLAGATDTQYF